A selection of T cell receptor beta chains follows, all from one sample in a study of blood T cell repertoires in COVID-19. TCRdb keeps only in-frame clones here, not all; method: immunoSEQ multiplex PCR. This table has roughly 250,000 clones, 88% appearing once. The sample taken for sequencing was peripheral blood. These receptors all stem from a woman between 35 and 50 years old who had recovered from COVID-19. The conserved cysteine and the conserved F or W are not part of the CDR3 here. The order of the fields is clone size, V gene, J gene, CDR3 protein. Clone size appears in some rows only: once, few, many, or a class for an expanded clone.

.	TRBV4-1	TRBJ2-3	ASSQQGAPGFITTDTQY
.	TRBV7-2	TRBJ1-2	ASSHVGGSYGYT
.	TRBV27	TRBJ2-5	ASRGNGAGEAKTQY
.	TRBV7-2	TRBJ2-3	ASSATAIKTDTQY
.	TRBV11-3	TRBJ2-7	ASSSRGSGYTYEQY
once	TRBV5-6	TRBJ2-2	ASSYRDRGPPGELF
.	TRBV30	TRBJ1-2	AWRTTGGAPGGYT
.	TRBV2	TRBJ2-7	ASSLTGGFDEQY
.	TRBV27	TRBJ2-5	ASGSRSGGRQETQY
.	TRBV29-1	TRBJ2-7	SVGDRGLSYEQY
.	TRBV5-1	TRBJ2-2	ASSLEGLAANTGELF
.	TRBV7-2	TRBJ1-5	ASSNDRGQSNQPQH
.	TRBV5-1	TRBJ1-2	ASSLEGQGYGYT
.	TRBV19	TRBJ2-3	ASSIQDREADTQY
.	TRBV27	TRBJ2-3	ASRDYMGQGSDTQY
.	TRBV7-7	TRBJ2-2	ASSGDLGQGNTGELF
.	TRBV28	TRBJ2-7	ASRGGTGSNLNEQY
.	TRBV10-1	TRBJ1-1	ASSERGDRGENTEAF
.	TRBV4-2	TRBJ2-7	ASSPTGAEQY